This T cell receptor (beta chain) originates from a study of cytomegalovirus exposure and HLA in healthy donors. CDR1 SNHLY and CDR2 FYNNEI come from the germline V gene. CDR3 length: 16 residues. The V gene lost 2 bases and the J gene lost 7 bases, with 15 bases spanning the gap. Measured with immunoSEQ multiplex PCR; TCRdb has only the in-frame clones, and not every one. The data hold about 120,000 clones, with roughly nine tenths observed a single time. J is TRBJ1-6 and V is TRBV2, with TRBD1 as a possible D gene (6 bases). This receptor was obtained from a young man in good health and CMV-seropositive. Material for sequencing was PBMCs. CDR3 in DNA: TGTGCCAGCAGTGAATATGACCAGGGGCCCAATTCACCCCTCCACTTT. Its protein product is CASSEYDQGPNSPLHF.